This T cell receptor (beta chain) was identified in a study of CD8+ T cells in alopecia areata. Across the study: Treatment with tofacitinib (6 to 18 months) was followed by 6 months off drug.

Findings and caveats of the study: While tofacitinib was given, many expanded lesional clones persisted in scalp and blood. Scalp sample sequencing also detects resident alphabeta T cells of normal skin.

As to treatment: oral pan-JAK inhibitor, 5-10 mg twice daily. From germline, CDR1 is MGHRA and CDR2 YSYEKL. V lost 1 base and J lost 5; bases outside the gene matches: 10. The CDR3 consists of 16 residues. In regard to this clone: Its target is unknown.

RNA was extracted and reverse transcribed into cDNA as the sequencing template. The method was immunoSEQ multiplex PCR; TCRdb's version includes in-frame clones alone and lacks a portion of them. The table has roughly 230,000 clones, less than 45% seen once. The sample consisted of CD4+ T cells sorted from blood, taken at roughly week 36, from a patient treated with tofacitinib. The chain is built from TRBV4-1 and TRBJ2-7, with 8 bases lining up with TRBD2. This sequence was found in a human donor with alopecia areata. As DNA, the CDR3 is TGCGCCAGCAGCCAAGTTTTGGGGACTAGTCTTAACGAGCAGTACTTC. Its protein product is CASSQVLGTSLNEQYF.